This TCR beta chain was captured in a study of CD8 T cells in Susac syndrome. General observations from the study: The TCR sequencing and HLA analysis in the study involved a relatively small number of individuals, as the study acknowledged.

This clonotype has a single count. No antigen is known for it. The CDR3 totals 13 residues. Germline CDR1 and CDR2: MDHEN and SYDVKM. V dropped 3 bases and J dropped 7 bases, with 12 bases sitting between them. CD8+ and CD4+ T cells from blood underwent TCR beta sequencing. The RNA, about 0.5 to 1 ug, was put through reverse transcription using random hexamers. Multiplex PCR with immunoSEQ amplified the TCR beta CDR3 across 54 Vbeta and 13 Jbeta. Each CDR3 protein gets one entry after TCRdb re-called the immunoSEQ multiplex PCR reads with MiXCR. The sample shows 90,000 to 110,000 distinct CDR3 sequences, 95% to 98% of them seen only once.

V gene TRBV28 combines with J gene TRBJ1-2; D possibly corresponds to TRBD1 (5 bases). The specimen was CD4+ T cells from PBMCs. This receptor was taken from a human donor in good health. The CDR3 region is CASSLTVGGGYTF. The CDR3 DNA follows: TGTGCCAGCAGTTTGACGGTGGGGGGTGGCTACACCTTC.